Each of the 18 T cell receptor beta chains below was sequenced from the same sample in a study of molecular identifiers for immune sequencing clone quantification. Each CDR3 protein is one row after TCRdb ran MiXCR on the PCR reads. Of around 40,000 distinct CDR3 sequences in the sample, 15% to 20% were seen once. The sample was naive CD8+ T cells from blood, with Jurkat cell RNA spiked in. Subset of the sample: FACS-sorted CD8+CD4-CCR7+CD45RA+ naive T cells. These receptors were obtained from a human donor in good health. Some libraries in this study had Jurkat cell RNA spiked in.

This clonotype occurred a few times. A much larger clone is a single base away; this may be a read error. The chain is built from TRBV6-5 and TRBJ2-3; D not resolved. Near its end, the DNA agrees better with TRBJ1-5, so the J call may be wrong. The CDR3 length is 16 residues. Looked up from germline, CDR1 is MNHEY and CDR2 is SVGAGI. As DNA, the CDR3 is TGTGCCAGCAGTTCCTTTAGGGCAGCTAGCACAGATACGCAGCATTTT. It encodes CASSSFRAASTDTQHF.

This clonotype was seen a few times. The chain links TRBV7-2 to TRBJ2-1; 7 positions agree with TRBD2. The CDR3 sequence is 13 residues long. Germline CDR1 is SGHTA and CDR2 is FQGNSA. Germline trimming cut 5 bases from V and 6 bases from J; bases unmatched to any gene: 4. This CDR3 reads CASSPGGANEQFF. CDR3 nucleotides: TGTGCCAGCAGCCCGGGAGGAGCCAATGAGCAGTTCTTC.

A remark on this clonotype: Given a much more abundant clone one base away, this may be a read error. This chain connects TRBV7-6 to TRBJ2-7, with 10 bases matching TRBD2. Germline V CDR1 and CDR2: SGHVS, FNYEAQ. This CDR3 spans 16 amino acids. The CDR3 coding sequence is TGTGCCGGCAGCTTAGCGGGGGGACGGATGTCCTACGAGCAGTACTTC. It yields the protein CAGSLAGGRMSYEQYF.

This clonotype was recorded many times. J is TRBJ2-3 and V is TRBV20-1, with D possibly TRBD1 on 6 matching bases. The CDR3 loop spans 17 amino acids. Germline V gene lookup returns CDR1 DFQATT and CDR2 SNEGSKA (reference sequence). V gave up 2 bases and J gave up 1 base, with 19 bases separating them. CDR3: CSARPAPWGLGTDTQYF. The CDR3 nucleotides read TGCAGTGCTAGACCAGCGCCGTGGGGGCTGGGCACAGATACGCAGTATTTT.

V is TRBV29-1 and J is TRBJ2-1; TRBD1 matches at 7 bases. Per germline, CDR1 SQVTM and CDR2 ANQGSEA. The CDR3 extends over 16 amino acids. V dropped 1 base and J dropped 2; count of bases not matched to a gene: 8. CDR3 sequence: CSVEGIGDRAYNEQFF. CDR3 nucleotides: TGCAGCGTTGAAGGGATTGGAGACAGGGCCTACAATGAGCAGTTCTTC.

This clonotype was seen at least ten times. The V call is TRBV7-3, the J call TRBJ2-4; D is ambiguous. Germline V CDR1 and CDR2: SGHTA, FQGTGA. With 4 bases removed from V and 2 bases from J, the gap between germline ends came to 3 bases. This CDR3 is built from 12 residues. The CDR3 region has the DNA TGTGCCAGCAGCTCTCCCAAAAACATTCAGTACTTC. This translates into CASSSPKNIQYF.

This clonotype was observed a few times. A read error may produce the germline difference seen at one junction end. This chain links TRBV10-3 with TRBJ2-5; 7 bases are a match to TRBD1. Germline CDR1 and CDR2: ENHRY and SYGVKD. This CDR3 comprises 15 residues. The CDR3 sequence is CAISEPRTGKETQCF. The CDR3, as DNA: TGTGCCATCAGTGAGCCGCGGACAGGTAAAGAGACCCAGTGCTTC.

Comments on this clonotype: A single base separates this from a much larger clone, so it may be a read error. This sequence joins TRBV2 and TRBJ2-4; a possible D gene is TRBD2 (6 bases). The germline CDR1 and CDR2 sequences are SNHLY and FYNNEI. CDR3 length equals 13 residues. As DNA, the CDR3 is TGTGCCAGCAGTGCAAGGACTAACTACATTCGGTACTTC. This encodes CASSARTNYIRYF.

The V gene is TRBV28, the J gene TRBJ2-3; no clear D. The CDR3 is 13 residues long. In germline, CDR1 is MDHEN, CDR2 SYDVKM. V shed 5 bases and J shed 7 bases, with 13 bases lying between them. CDR3 loop: CASSVNQANTQYF. The CDR3 DNA follows: TGTGCCAGCAGTGTAAACCAGGCGAATACGCAGTATTTT.

At least ten counts were recorded for this clonotype. The rearrangement links TRBV27 to TRBJ2-7; TRBD1 aligns across 8 bases. The ends lost 2 bases at V and 3 bases at J; junction bases unmatched: 6. The CDR3 is made up of 15 amino acids. Germline CDR1 MNHEY, CDR2 SMNVEV (reference sequence). In DNA form, the CDR3 reads TGTGCCAGCAGTTTAGGACAGGGAAGGGTCTACGAGCAGTACTTC. This encodes CASSLGQGRVYEQYF.

In its sample, this clonotype was seen many times. The rearrangement links TRBV7-9 to TRBJ2-2; 8 bases are shared with TRBD1. After removal of 5 bases from V and 2 bases from J, the junction contained 7 bases not matched to a gene. This CDR3 is 16 amino acids long. Germline V CDR1 and CDR2: SEHNR, FQNEAQ (reference sequence). CDR3 in amino acids: CASSPPDRGNTGELFF. The CDR3, as DNA: TGTGCCAGCAGCCCCCCCGACAGGGGAAACACCGGGGAGCTGTTTTTT.

The chain has TRBV9 and TRBJ2-1, with D tentatively TRBD2 (6 bases). V dropped 0 bases and J dropped 4 bases, with 14 bases sitting between them. The CDR3 has 16 residues. Germline V gives CDR1 SGDLS, CDR2 YYNGEE. CDR3 loop: CASSVGSGSFYNEQFF. The CDR3 DNA sequence: TGTGCCAGCAGCGTAGGGTCCGGGAGTTTTTACAATGAGCAGTTCTTC.

This clonotype came up many times. The chain links TRBV30 to TRBJ2-4; TRBD1 matches at 7 bases. From germline, CDR1 is GTSNPN and CDR2 SVGIG (reference sequence). Trimming took 5 bases from V and 4 from J; bases not matched to a gene: 8. The CDR3 runs to 14 residues. In DNA form, the CDR3 reads TGTGCCTGGGGGGGACCGGGACAGAAAAACATTCAGTACTTC. Translated, it gives CAWGGPGQKNIQYF.

Points on this clonotype: A much larger clone is a single base away; this may be a read error. The J gene is TRBJ2-5, the V gene TRBV7-2; a weak D match, TRBD2 (6 bases). The CDR3 has 15 residues. The V gene's germline CDR1 is SGHTA and CDR2 FQGNSA. V dropped 4 bases and J dropped 5 bases, with 17 bases sitting between them. The CDR3 protein is CASSSVEGRRETQYF. The CDR3 region has the DNA TGTGCCAGCAGCTCGGTGGAGGGTCGGAGGGAGACCCAGTACTTC. Full variable domain (remainder filled in from reference TRBV7-2 and TRBJ2-5): GAGVSQSPSNKVTEKGKDVELRCDPISGHTALYWYRQSLGQGLEFLIYFQGNSAPDKSGLPSDRFSAERTGGSVSTLTIQRTQQEDSAVYLCASSSVEGRRETQYFGPGTRLLVL.

Turning to this clonotype: It may be a read error: a sequence one base away is much more abundant. The rearrangement joins TRBV29-1 to TRBJ1-1, with unresolved D. Germline V lookup: CDR1 SQVTM, CDR2 ANQGSEA. This CDR3 is 12 amino acids long. The CDR3 sequence is CSAEGSKGWAFF. CDR3 DNA sequence: TGCAGCGCTGAAGGGTCCAAGGGATGGGCTTTCTTT.

This clonotype was counted many times. The rearrangement uses TRBV28 and TRBJ1-1, with TRBD1 as a possible D gene (5 bases). The V end was cut by 4 bases, the J end by 2 bases, with 14 bases between. The CDR3 is 15 residues long. Germline values: CDR1 MDHEN, CDR2 SYDVKM. The DNA for the CDR3 is TGTGCCAGCAGTTCCCTCATTGGGGGTAACACTGAAGCTTTCTTT. This sequence encodes CASSSLIGGNTEAFF.

This clonotype has at least ten counts. The CDR3: CASSYSRARSLYEQYF. CDR3 nucleotide sequence: TGTGCCAGCAGTTACAGCAGGGCCCGTTCTTTGTACGAGCAGTACTTC. This chain joins TRBV6-2 or TRBV6-3 and TRBJ2-7; weak D call: TRBD1 (5 bases). Germline CDR1 reads MNHEY; CDR2 reads SVGEGT. The germline V and J ends were trimmed by 2 bases and 4 bases, with 18 bases remaining between them. The CDR3 contains 16 residues.

This clonotype showed up many times. The chain links TRBV6-5 to TRBJ2-7; a weak D match, TRBD1 (5 bases). The germline V gene has CDR1 MNHEY and CDR2 SVGAGI. Trimming removed 7 bases at V and 4 bases at J, with 11 bases between. CDR3 length equals 12 residues. CDR3 region: CASKIQEYEQYF. Written as DNA, the CDR3 is TGTGCCAGCAAAATACAGGAATACGAGCAGTACTTC.